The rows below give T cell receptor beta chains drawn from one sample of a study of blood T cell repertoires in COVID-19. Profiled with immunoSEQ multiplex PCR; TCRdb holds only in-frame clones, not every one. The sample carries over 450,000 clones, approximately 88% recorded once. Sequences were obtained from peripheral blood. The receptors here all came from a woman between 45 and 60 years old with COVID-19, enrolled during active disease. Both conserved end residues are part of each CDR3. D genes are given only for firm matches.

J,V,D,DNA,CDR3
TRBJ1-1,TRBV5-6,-,TGTGCCAGCAGCAAGGGGGCTTTCTTT,CASSKGAFF
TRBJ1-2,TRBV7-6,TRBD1,TGTGCCAGCAGACGAGGCGGCGGGACAGAAGTCGGTGGCTACACCTTC,CASRRGGGTEVGGYTF
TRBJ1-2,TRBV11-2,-,TGTGCCAGCAGCGCCGCCGGGACTCGATCTAACTATGGCTACACCTTC,CASSAAGTRSNYGYTF
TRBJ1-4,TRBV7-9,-,TGTGCCAGCAGCTTTGGAGCAACTAATGAAAAACTGTTTTTT,CASSFGATNEKLFF
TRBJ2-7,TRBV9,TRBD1,TGTGCCAGCAGCGCCCGACAGGGGGCCCACGAGCAGTACTTC,CASSARQGAHEQYF
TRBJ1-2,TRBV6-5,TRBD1,TGTGCCAGCATCGGGACAGGGGGGTTCTACGGCTACACCTTC,CASIGTGGFYGYTF
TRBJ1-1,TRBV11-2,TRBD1,TGTGCCAGCTCTACCAGGGGGGACCAAGCTTTCTTT,CASSTRGDQAFF
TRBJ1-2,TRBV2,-,TGTGCCAGCATGGAGGGATCCTATGGCTACACCTTC,CASMEGSYGYTF
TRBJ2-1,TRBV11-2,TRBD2,TGTGCCAGCAGCCCAGCCCGGGGGGGCAGCGAGCAGTTCTTC,CASSPARGGSEQFF
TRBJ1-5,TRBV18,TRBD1,TGTGCCAGCTCAAGGGACAGGGTCTCGAATCAGCCCCAGCATTTT,CASSRDRVSNQPQHF
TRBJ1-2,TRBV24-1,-,TGTGCCACCCTCCGCGACCCTACTCGGGGAGATTATGGCTACACCTTC,CATLRDPTRGDYGYTF
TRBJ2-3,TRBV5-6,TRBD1,TGTGCCAGCAGCTTCGGGACAGGGGGAAGGAATACGCAGTATTTT,CASSFGTGGRNTQYF
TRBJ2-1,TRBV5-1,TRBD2,TGCGCCAGCAGCCCCGAATTTACTAGCGGGGGAGGGAATGAGCAGTTCTTC,CASSPEFTSGGGNEQFF
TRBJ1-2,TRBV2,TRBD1,TGTGCCAGCAGTGAAGAGACAGGGTCTAACTATGGCTACACCTTC,CASSEETGSNYGYTF
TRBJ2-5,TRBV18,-,TGTGCCAGCTCACTCCAATCCGTAACAGGGTGGGAGACCCAGTACTTC,CASSLQSVTGWETQYF
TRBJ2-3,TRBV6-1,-,TGTGCCAGCAGTGAAGCCCTGGGACAAAGCACAGATACGCAGTATTTT,CASSEALGQSTDTQYF
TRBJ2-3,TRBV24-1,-,TGTGCCACCAGTGATCTGAGTGCAGATACGCAGTATTTT,CATSDLSADTQYF
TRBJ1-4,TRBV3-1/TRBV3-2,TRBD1,TGTGCCAGCAGCCAAGATTGGGACAGGGGGTATAGACTGTTTTTT,CASSQDWDRGYRLFF
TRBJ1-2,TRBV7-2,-,TGTGCCAGCAGCACGGAGGGCCGGGATTACGGCTACACCTTC,CASSTEGRDYGYTF
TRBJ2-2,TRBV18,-,TGTGCCAGCTCCCCTGGGCAGTCGAACACCGGGGAGCTGTTTTTT,CASSPGQSNTGELFF
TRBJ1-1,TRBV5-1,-,TGCGCCAGCAGCTCGGACGGCGGGGCGGGCACTGAAGCTTTCTTT,CASSSDGGAGTEAFF
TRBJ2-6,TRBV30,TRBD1,TGTGCCTGGAGTGGACAGGGACCTGGGGCCAACGTCCTGACTTTC,CAWSGQGPGANVLTF
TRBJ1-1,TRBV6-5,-,TGTGCCGGTAGCGAGACCGCGAACACTGAAGCTTTCTTT,CAGSETANTEAFF
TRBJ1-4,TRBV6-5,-,TGTGCCAGCAGATCCGCGGACAGAAGAAATGAAAAACTGTTTTTT,CASRSADRRNEKLFF